The rows below give T cell receptor beta chains drawn from one sample of a study of blood T cell repertoires in COVID-19. Repertoires were generated with immunoSEQ multiplex PCR, while TCRdb's copy carries only in-frame clones and drops some. The repertoire has under 200,000 clones, around four fifths of them found once; the top ten carry roughly 9.5%. The sample was peripheral blood. The receptors here all came from a woman older than 75 with active or convalescent COVID-19. Both conserved end residues are part of each CDR3. D genes are given only for firm matches. Some rows have no size entry. The others give once, few or many, or a class for an expanded clone.

clone_size: .; d_call: TRBD2; j_call: TRBJ2-7; v_call: TRBV7-2; cdr3_nt: TGTGCCAGCAGCTTAAACCTAGCGGGGGAGAATAACTACGAGCAGTACTTC; cdr3_aa: CASSLNLAGENNYEQYF
clone_size: .; d_call: .; j_call: TRBJ1-1; v_call: TRBV2; cdr3_nt: TGTGCCAGCAGTGAAGCTCCCCCCTTTGGGCAGGGAATGAACACTGAAGCTTTCTTT; cdr3_aa: CASSEAPPFGQGMNTEAFF
clone_size: .; d_call: TRBD2; j_call: TRBJ2-2; v_call: TRBV9; cdr3_nt: TGTGCCAGCAGCGCTGCGCCGACTAGCGAGGGGGAGCTGTTTTTT; cdr3_aa: CASSAAPTSEGELFF
clone_size: .; d_call: .; j_call: TRBJ1-5; v_call: TRBV27; cdr3_nt: TGTGCCAGCAGTTCCAGGGCCCTCAATCAGCCCCAGCATTTT; cdr3_aa: CASSSRALNQPQHF
clone_size: once; d_call: TRBD2; j_call: TRBJ2-3; v_call: TRBV7-2; cdr3_nt: TGTGCCAGCAGCCCCCAAGGGACTAGCGGGGTCCGGGCAGATACGCAGTATTTT; cdr3_aa: CASSPQGTSGVRADTQYF
clone_size: .; d_call: TRBD1; j_call: TRBJ2-7; v_call: TRBV6-5; cdr3_nt: TGTGCCAGCAGTTTACTAGGGGGCGCGAGGGAGCAGTACTTC; cdr3_aa: CASSLLGGAREQYF
clone_size: once; d_call: .; j_call: TRBJ2-7; v_call: TRBV11-2; cdr3_nt: TGTGCCAGCAGCTTAGAGGCGACGGCAGGTGTCCACGAGCAGTACTTC; cdr3_aa: CASSLEATAGVHEQYF
clone_size: .; d_call: .; j_call: TRBJ1-1; v_call: TRBV2; cdr3_nt: TGTGCCAGCGGGGGAGGGACCTCCAGGTACACTGAAGCTTTCTTT; cdr3_aa: CASGGGTSRYTEAFF
clone_size: .; d_call: TRBD1; j_call: TRBJ2-7; v_call: TRBV19; cdr3_nt: TGTGCCAGTAGTCAAGACAGGGAAAAGCAGTACTTC; cdr3_aa: CASSQDREKQYF
clone_size: .; d_call: TRBD2; j_call: TRBJ2-3; v_call: TRBV5-5; cdr3_nt: TGTGCCAGCAGCTTGGGCCGACGTGGGAGCGGGGGTAACACAGATACGCAGTATTTT; cdr3_aa: CASSLGRRGSGGNTDTQYF
clone_size: .; d_call: TRBD1; j_call: TRBJ1-2; v_call: TRBV10-3; cdr3_nt: TGTGCCATCAGTGAGTCGGCAGGGGGCAACAACTATGGCTACACCTTC; cdr3_aa: CAISESAGGNNYGYTF
clone_size: .; d_call: .; j_call: TRBJ2-5; v_call: TRBV6-2/TRBV6-3; cdr3_nt: TGTGCCAGCAGCCGAGACCCGGGACTCCAAGGAGAGACCCAGTACTTC; cdr3_aa: CASSRDPGLQGETQYF
clone_size: .; d_call: .; j_call: TRBJ1-1; v_call: TRBV19; cdr3_nt: TGTGCCAGTAGTATGATGTCAGGGCACACTGAAGCTTTCTTT; cdr3_aa: CASSMMSGHTEAFF
clone_size: few; d_call: TRBD2; j_call: TRBJ2-2; v_call: TRBV4-3; cdr3_nt: TGCGCCAGCCGCCAACTAGCGGGCACCGGGGAGCTGTTTTTT; cdr3_aa: CASRQLAGTGELFF
clone_size: .; d_call: .; j_call: TRBJ2-7; v_call: TRBV7-2; cdr3_nt: TGTGCCAGCAGCTTAGCGATTGGACTTCAATACGAGCAGTACTTC; cdr3_aa: CASSLAIGLQYEQYF
clone_size: .; d_call: .; j_call: TRBJ2-2; v_call: TRBV6-5; cdr3_nt: TGTGCCAGCTCCCGTCGGGACTCGCACCCCGGGGAGCTGTTTTTT; cdr3_aa: CASSRRDSHPGELFF
clone_size: .; d_call: .; j_call: TRBJ2-7; v_call: TRBV27; cdr3_nt: TGTGCCAGCAGTTTAGGGACAACCCTGGAGCAGTACTTC; cdr3_aa: CASSLGTTLEQYF
clone_size: .; d_call: .; j_call: TRBJ1-3; v_call: TRBV19; cdr3_nt: TGTGCCAGTAGTATAGGTAGGACTTCAAACTCTGGAAACACCATATATTTT; cdr3_aa: CASSIGRTSNSGNTIYF
clone_size: few; d_call: .; j_call: TRBJ1-5; v_call: TRBV6-5; cdr3_nt: TGTGCCAGCAGGAACCACAGGGCGGGTCAGCCCCAGCATTTT; cdr3_aa: CASRNHRAGQPQHF
clone_size: .; d_call: .; j_call: TRBJ1-6; v_call: TRBV7-2; cdr3_nt: TGTGCCAGCAGCTTCGGTGAAATCTTATATAATTCACCCCTCCACTTT; cdr3_aa: CASSFGEILYNSPLHF
clone_size: .; d_call: .; j_call: TRBJ1-2; v_call: TRBV19; cdr3_nt: TGTGCCAGTAGTATCCAGGGAGGGGGAGGCTACACCTTC; cdr3_aa: CASSIQGGGGYTF
clone_size: .; d_call: .; j_call: TRBJ2-7; v_call: TRBV7-9; cdr3_nt: TGTGCCAGCAGCTCCCGGATGACAAAGGGGTCCTACGAGCAGTACTTC; cdr3_aa: CASSSRMTKGSYEQYF
clone_size: .; d_call: .; j_call: TRBJ1-2; v_call: TRBV9; cdr3_nt: TGTGCCAGCAGCCGGGACTATGGCTACACCTTC; cdr3_aa: CASSRDYGYTF
clone_size: .; d_call: .; j_call: TRBJ1-1; v_call: TRBV4-1; cdr3_nt: TGCGCCAGCAGCCAACCAGGGATCAACACTGAAGCTTTCTTT; cdr3_aa: CASSQPGINTEAFF
clone_size: .; d_call: .; j_call: TRBJ2-3; v_call: TRBV7-8; cdr3_nt: TGTGCCAGCAGCATGCCCCTGGGTGCGGGGGCGAATACGCAGTATTTT; cdr3_aa: CASSMPLGAGANTQYF
clone_size: .; d_call: .; j_call: TRBJ1-1; v_call: TRBV5-1; cdr3_nt: TGCGCCAGCAGCCTGTCCATACAGGGTACTGGGTCGACTGAAGCTTTCTTT; cdr3_aa: CASSLSIQGTGSTEAFF
clone_size: .; d_call: TRBD1; j_call: TRBJ1-1; v_call: TRBV6-1; cdr3_nt: TGTGCCAGCAGTGAAGTACTACAGGGGAATGAAGCTTTCTTT; cdr3_aa: CASSEVLQGNEAFF
clone_size: .; d_call: .; j_call: TRBJ2-5; v_call: TRBV7-2; cdr3_nt: TGTGCCAGCAGCTTCCGGGGGGCGTACCAAGAGACCCAGTACTTC; cdr3_aa: CASSFRGAYQETQYF
clone_size: .; d_call: TRBD1; j_call: TRBJ1-2; v_call: TRBV5-1; cdr3_nt: TGCGCCAGCAGCTTGGACAGGGGCTATGGCTACACCTTC; cdr3_aa: CASSLDRGYGYTF
clone_size: .; d_call: TRBD1; j_call: TRBJ1-5; v_call: TRBV6-6; cdr3_nt: TGTGCCAGCAGGTTGACAGGGGGAGGAATGCCCCAGCATTTT; cdr3_aa: CASRLTGGGMPQHF
clone_size: few; d_call: .; j_call: TRBJ1-4; v_call: TRBV5-1; cdr3_nt: TGCGCCAGCAGCTTGGCCCGGGGGGCTAATGAAAAACTGTTTTTT; cdr3_aa: CASSLARGANEKLFF
clone_size: .; d_call: .; j_call: TRBJ1-1; v_call: TRBV7-2; cdr3_nt: TGTGCCAGCAGCCCCGGGACACTCTGGAACACTGAAGCTTTCTTT; cdr3_aa: CASSPGTLWNTEAFF
clone_size: .; d_call: TRBD2; j_call: TRBJ2-3; v_call: TRBV4-3; cdr3_nt: TGCGCCAGCAGCCAGGGACTAGCGGGGATCACAGATACGCAGTATTTT; cdr3_aa: CASSQGLAGITDTQYF
clone_size: .; d_call: .; j_call: TRBJ1-1; v_call: TRBV5-1; cdr3_nt: TGCGCCAGCAGCTTGGGAGCGAACACTGAAGCTTTCTTT; cdr3_aa: CASSLGANTEAFF
clone_size: once; d_call: TRBD1; j_call: TRBJ1-1; v_call: TRBV5-1; cdr3_nt: TGCGCCAGCAGCTCCGGGACAGGGGGCACGGGCACTGAAGCTTTCTTT; cdr3_aa: CASSSGTGGTGTEAFF
clone_size: .; d_call: .; j_call: TRBJ1-6; v_call: TRBV14; cdr3_nt: TGTGCCAGCAGCCCGCGGTTTGCCTCACCCCTCCACTTT; cdr3_aa: CASSPRFASPLHF
clone_size: .; d_call: .; j_call: TRBJ1-5; v_call: TRBV19; cdr3_nt: TGTGCCAGTACCCCGCGGGCAGAAGTGGTAGGCAATCAGCCCCAGCATTTT; cdr3_aa: CASTPRAEVVGNQPQHF